Below, 25 T cell receptor beta chains from the same sample are listed, as sequenced in a study of T cells in Graves' hyperthyroidism and ophthalmopathy. Amplification of TCR beta CDR3 regions was performed using RNA transcripts as template. First-round RT-PCR targeting the TCR CDR3 was performed with the HTBI primer set. TCRdb itself ran the multiplex PCR reads through MiXCR, one entry per CDR3 protein. The profile shows 500,000 to 750,000 distinct CDR3 sequences, about half of them singletons. Sample: peripheral blood or thyroid tissue (not recorded which). The receptor set was obtained from a woman aged 18 to 35 with Graves' hyperthyroidism.

This clonotype was detected ten times or more. The rearrangement links TRBV5-4 to TRBJ1-1; D possibly corresponds to TRBD1 (5 bases). Germline V gene lookup returns CDR1 SGHNT and CDR2 YYREEE (reference sequence). The CDR3 runs 15 residues. V was pared by 4 bases and J by 5 bases, with 18 bases between. The DNA for the CDR3 is TGTGCCAGCAGCCGGGCGGGCACCGGGGGGACTGAAGCTTTCTTT. Encoded protein: CASSRAGTGGTEAFF.

This clonotype was observed at least ten times. The chain employs TRBV7-2 and TRBJ2-3, with D unresolved. Germline values: CDR1 SGHTA, CDR2 FQGNSA. V lost 6 bases and J lost 2, with 9 bases in between. This CDR3 spans 13 amino acids. The CDR3 region is CASSQRPTDTQYF. The CDR3 DNA follows: TGTGCCAGCAGTCAAAGACCCACAGATACGCAGTATTTT.

The rearrangement joins TRBV29-1 to TRBJ1-4; 7 bases are a match to TRBD1. Germline V lookup: CDR1 SQVTM, CDR2 ANQGSEA. Trimming removed 7 bases from V and 7 bases from J; junction bases left unmatched: 6. The CDR3 has 12 amino acids. CDR3 residues: CSDRGYLEKLFF. The CDR3 coding sequence is TGCAGCGACAGGGGCTATCTTGAAAAACTGTTTTTT.

This clonotype was detected ten times or more. The chain recombines TRBV4-1 with TRBJ2-7; D remains ambiguous. Trimming removed 0 bases from V and 0 bases from J, with 6 bases in between. This CDR3 contains 14 residues. Looked up from germline, CDR1 is MGHRA and CDR2 is YSYEKL. CDR3 nucleotide sequence: TGCGCCAGCAGCCAAGACGGTTTCTCCTACGAGCAGTACTTC. This translates into CASSQDGFSYEQYF.

The chain recombines TRBV24-1 with TRBJ1-2; 10 bases agree with TRBD1. J gave up 5 bases and V 11 bases, and 16 bases lay outside the gene matches. The germline gives CDR1 KGHDR, CDR2 SFDVKD. The CDR3 loop spans 16 amino acids. DNA for the CDR3: TGTGCCATCTCTCCCGGGACAGGGGTCTTCGGTTATGGCTACACCTTC. Translation: CAISPGTGVFGYGYTF.

This chain connects TRBV7-3 to TRBJ2-7; D unclear. The CDR3 consists of 14 residues. Germline V gene sequence: CDR1 SGHTA, CDR2 FQGTGA. Deletions cut 1 base from V and 0 bases from J, with 7 bases between. The chain's CDR3 is CASSLRPASYEQYF. The CDR3 DNA sequence: TGTGCCAGCAGCTTAAGGCCAGCCTCCTACGAGCAGTACTTC.

The table lists this clonotype with many counts. The CDR3 DNA reads TGTGCCAGCAGTTCACAGGGTCGGCGGCCCCAGCATTTT. Residues: CASSSQGRRPQHF. This rearrangement joins TRBV2 to TRBJ1-5, with TRBD1 as a possible D gene (6 bases). Germline CDR1 reads SNHLY; CDR2 reads FYNNEI. With 5 bases removed from V and 9 bases from J, the gap between germline ends came to 14 bases. The length of the CDR3 is 13 residues.

This clonotype was detected many times. This sequence joins TRBV7-2 and TRBJ2-2; 7 bases align to TRBD1. V lost 4 bases and J lost 5; bases outside the gene matches: 4. The CDR3 loop spans 14 amino acids. Germline CDR1 is SGHTA and CDR2 is FQGNSA. CDR3 residues: CASSSYRGTGELFF. CDR3 coding DNA: TGTGCCAGCAGCTCTTACAGGGGAACCGGGGAGCTGTTTTTT.

This chain connects TRBV6-1 to TRBJ1-1; possibly TRBD1 for D (6 bases). The CDR3 has 11 amino acids. Per the germline V gene, CDR1 is MNHNS and CDR2 is SASEGT. V was pared by 5 bases and J by 11 bases, with 12 bases between. The DNA of the CDR3 is TGTGCCAGCAGTATCTCAGGGGTCGCTTTCTTT. It is translated as CASSISGVAFF.

A remark on this clonotype: A much larger clonotype is one base distant, so this may be a read error. V gene TRBV14 combines with J gene TRBJ1-1; D possibly corresponds to TRBD1 (6 bases). The CDR3 is made up of 15 amino acids. The V and J ends lost 4 bases and 4 bases respectively, with 16 bases between them. Germline V CDR1 and CDR2: SGHDN, FVKESK. In nucleotides, the CDR3 is TGTGCCAGCAGCCGCTTTAGGGGGATGAGCACTGAAGCTTTCTTT. Its translation: CASSRFRGMSTEAFF.

The chain combines TRBV2 with TRBJ2-7; 10 bases map to TRBD2. The CDR3 is made up of 12 amino acids. CDR1 is SNHLY, CDR2 FYNNEI, per germline. V shed 8 bases and J 9 bases; nucleotides not matched to a gene: 7. The CDR3 DNA reads as TGTGCCAGCGAACTAGCGGGATGGGGGCAGTACTTC. This translates into CASELAGWGQYF.

The rearrangement links TRBV7-9 to TRBJ1-5, with D perhaps TRBD1 (6 bases). Germline values: CDR1 SEHNR, CDR2 FQNEAQ (reference sequence). Trimming took 3 bases from V and 0 from J, leaving 12 bases between them. This CDR3 is 16 amino acids long. The CDR3 nucleotides are TGTGCCAGCAGCTTGGTAGGGACATCTAGCAATCAGCCCCAGCATTTT. It translates to CASSLVGTSSNQPQHF.

J is TRBJ2-1 and V is TRBV30; either TRBD1 or TRBD2 may supply D (5 bases each). Trimming took off 0 bases at V and 1 base at J, with 10 bases between the two ends. Germline V gene sequence: CDR1 GTSNPN, CDR2 SVGIG (reference sequence). The CDR3 spans 15 residues. This CDR3 is CAWSVWDASYNEQFF. The DNA of the CDR3 is TGTGCCTGGAGTGTATGGGACGCATCCTACAATGAGCAGTTCTTC.

The chain combines TRBV5-1 with TRBJ2-5; 8 bases are a match to TRBD2. Germline V lookup: CDR1 SGHRS, CDR2 YFSETQ. The CDR3 is 18 amino acids. The ends lost 2 bases at V and 5 bases at J; junction bases unmatched: 17. The chain's CDR3 is CASSFYPGGAGVGETQYF. The CDR3 nucleotides are TGCGCCAGCAGCTTCTATCCCGGGGGAGCGGGAGTCGGGGAGACCCAGTACTTC.

The chain is built from TRBV7-9 and TRBJ2-2; 10 bases match TRBD2. Germline-derived CDR1 and CDR2 are SEHNR and FQNEAQ (reference sequence). There are 15 residues in the CDR3. The trim removed 5 bases at V and 6 bases at J, leaving 6 bases unmatched. CDR3 region: CASSPGLALPGELFF. CDR3 DNA: TGTGCCAGCAGCCCGGGACTAGCGCTTCCCGGGGAGCTGTTTTTT.

Of note for this clonotype: Since a much larger clone is just one base distant, this may be a read error. The chain recombines TRBV12-5 with TRBJ2-7; D is uncertain. Per germline, CDR1 LGHNT and CDR2 FRNRAP. Trimming took 0 bases from V and 0 from J, leaving 6 bases between them. The length of the CDR3 is 14 residues. CDR3 residues: CASGLVDASYEQYF. The DNA of the CDR3 is TGTGCTAGTGGTTTGGTAGACGCCTCCTACGAGCAGTACTTC.

This clonotype occurred many times. The chain links TRBV10-3 to TRBJ1-6; 7 bases map to TRBD1. The CDR3 contains 13 residues. Per germline, CDR1 ENHRY and CDR2 SYGVKD. V was pared by 11 bases and J by 9 bases, with 10 bases of the junction left unmatched. CDR3 residues: CAANDRETSPLHF. The CDR3 DNA reads TGTGCCGCCAACGACAGGGAAACTTCACCCCTCCACTTT.

This clonotype was picked up a small number of times. The chain carries TRBV7-9 and TRBJ1-1; the D is unclear. Trimming shortened V by 3 bases and J by 5 bases, and 10 bases separated the two germline ends. The CDR3 is made up of 13 amino acids. Germline V lookup: CDR1 SEHNR, CDR2 FQNEAQ (reference sequence). In DNA form, the CDR3 reads TGTGCCAGCAGCTTGGCTGGGTTGACTGAAGCTTTCTTT. Translating it yields CASSLAGLTEAFF.

This clonotype was observed many times. The V call is TRBV4-1, the J call TRBJ1-1; TRBD1 matches at 10 bases. V lost 4 bases, J lost 3 bases, and 8 bases stayed unmatched. The CDR3 has 16 residues. Germline assignment: CDR1 MGHRA and CDR2 YSYEKL. The CDR3 reads CASSRPKGTGDTEAFF. The CDR3 DNA reads TGCGCCAGCAGCCGACCGAAGGGGACAGGGGACACTGAAGCTTTCTTT.

The chain is built from TRBV7-8 and TRBJ1-1; TRBD1 matches at 9 bases. The V and J ends lost 5 bases and 3 bases, in that order; junction bases with no gene match: 4. Germline assignment: CDR1 SGHVS and CDR2 FQNEAQ. The CDR3 loop spans 14 amino acids. CDR3: CASSMTGGDTEAFF. The DNA for the CDR3 is TGTGCCAGCAGCATGACAGGGGGGGACACTGAAGCTTTCTTT.

This clonotype was observed once. V and J are TRBV6-5 and TRBJ2-5; a weak D match, TRBD1 (5 bases). The V end lost 6 bases, the J end lost 9 bases, and 20 bases lay between the germline ends. CDR1 is MNHEY, CDR2 SVGAGI, per germline. This CDR3 spans 14 amino acids. The CDR3 coding sequence is TGTGCCAGCAGGCCCAAGGTGGACAATCAGCCCCAGTACTTC. It is translated as CASRPKVDNQPQYF.

Notes on this clonotype: Germline is not matched at one junction end, which may reflect a read error. The CDR3, as DNA: TGTGCCATCAGTGAGTCGTACGGACTCGCGAACACCGGGGAGCTGTCTTGG. Translation: CAISESYGLANTGELSW. This chain links TRBV10-3 with TRBJ2-2; D possibly corresponds to TRBD2 (5 bases). The CDR3 totals 17 residues. Germline V gene data show CDR1 as ENHRY and CDR2 as SYGVKD.

The genes are TRBV5-4 and TRBJ1-1; D not resolved. V lost 10 bases and J 4 bases, leaving 17 bases between the germline ends. CDR3 size: 13 residues. Germline V CDR1 and CDR2: SGHNT, YYREEE (reference sequence). The CDR3 DNA follows: TGTGCCTGGAGTAAAAAACAGTCCACTGAAGCTTTCTTT. Translated: CAWSKKQSTEAFF.

The chain is built from TRBV5-1 and TRBJ2-7, with D possibly TRBD2 on 5 matching bases. Between the trimmed V and J ends, which lost 4 bases and 2 bases, there was a span of 13 bases. CDR1 is SGHRS, CDR2 YFSETQ, per germline. The CDR3 extends over 14 amino acids. The CDR3 DNA reads TGCGCCAGCAGCCAAGGGAGCGTCGCCTACGAGCAGTACTTC. As protein: CASSQGSVAYEQYF. The full variable domain, rest sourced from reference TRBV5-1 and TRBJ2-7, is KAGVTQTPRYLIKTRGQQVTLSCSPISGHRSVSWYQQTPGQGLQFLFEYFSETQRNKGNFPGRFSGRQFSNSRSEMNVSTLELGDSALYLCASSQGSVAYEQYFGPGTRLTVT.

This clonotype was recorded many times. The CDR3 reads CASSVGVYSNQPQHF. CDR3 DNA sequence: TGTGCCAGCAGCGTAGGAGTTTATAGCAATCAGCCCCAGCATTTT. This chain connects TRBV9 to TRBJ1-5; no reliable D call. The CDR3 contains 15 residues. V lost 0 bases and J lost 0, with 7 bases in between. CDR1 is SGDLS and CDR2 is YYNGEE in the germline V gene. The whole variable domain, filled in from reference TRBV9 and TRBJ1-5, reads DSGVTQTPKHLITATGQRVTLRCSPRSGDLSVYWYQQSLDQGLQFLIQYYNGEERAKGNILERFSAQQFPDLHSELNLSSLELGDSALYFCASSVGVYSNQPQHFGDGTRLSIL.